A single sample is the source of the 31 T cell receptor beta chains below, sequenced in a study of identifying expanded T cells in peripheral blood. Produced via immunoSEQ multiplex PCR; TCRdb's table is partial and in-frame only. The sample consists of around 84,000 clones, roughly 90% of them appearing once. Source material: blood. The receptors were sampled from a person aged 18-69 years in good health.

The table lists this clone with a few counts. The chain combines TRBV27 with TRBJ2-7, with 8 bases identical to TRBD2. CDR1 and CDR2 from the germline V gene are MNHEY and SMNVEV (reference sequence). V lost 0 bases, J lost 0 bases, and 10 bases stayed unmatched. CDR3 length: 18 amino acids. CDR3 sequence (DNA): TGTGCCAGCAGTTTATCCATGTTACCTAGCGGGTCCTCCTACGAGCAGTACTTC. This encodes CASSLSMLPSGSSYEQYF.

For the CDR3, the DNA is TGTGCCACCAGCAGGGGCGGGAGTAACTCCTACGAGCAGTACTTC. Translation gives CATSRGGSNSYEQYF. The chain employs TRBV15 and TRBJ2-7, with 7 bases matching TRBD2. Germline V gene data show CDR1 as LNHNV and CDR2 as YYDKDF (reference sequence). The CDR3 is 15 residues long. Trimming at V came to 3 bases and at J to 0 bases, leaving 5 bases not matched to a gene.

The chain uses TRBV4-1 and TRBJ2-7, with 10 bases lining up with TRBD1. V shed 4 bases and J 0 bases; nucleotides not matched to a gene: 3. The germline CDR1 and CDR2 sequences are MGHRA and YSYEKL. There are 15 residues in the CDR3. CDR3 DNA sequence: TGCGCCAGCAGCCCGGGACAGGGGTCCTCCTACGAGCAGTACTTC. It specifies CASSPGQGSSYEQYF.

This clone appeared a single time. This chain joins TRBV5-4 and TRBJ2-1; unclear D gene. Germline lookup yields CDR1 SGHNT and CDR2 YYREEE (reference sequence). The CDR3 is 14 residues long. V was trimmed by 0 bases and J by 1 base, leaving 5 bases between them. As DNA, the CDR3 is TGTGCCAGCAGCTTGGTTGGATCCTACAATGAGCAGTTCTTC. Residues: CASSLVGSYNEQFF. The variable domain in full, with the rest retrieved from reference TRBV5-4 and TRBJ2-1, is ETGVTQSPTHLIKTRGQQVTLRCSSQSGHNTVSWYQQALGQGPQFIFQYYREEENGRGNFPPRFSGLQFPNYSSELNVNALELDDSALYLCASSLVGSYNEQFFGPGTRLTVL.

This chain joins TRBV10-2 and TRBJ1-1; no definite D call. Germline V gene sequence: CDR1 WSHSY, CDR2 SAAADI. The CDR3 length is 13 residues. Trimming stripped 4 bases from V and 3 bases from J, with 9 bases between. The CDR3 reads CASSARDDTEAFF. CDR3 in DNA: TGCGCCAGCAGTGCGCGGGATGACACTGAAGCTTTCTTT.

This chain links TRBV29-1 with TRBJ1-1; D is undetermined. This CDR3 is built from 14 residues. V lost 4 bases and J 6 bases, leaving 18 bases between the germline ends. The V gene's germline CDR1 is SQVTM and CDR2 ANQGSEA. The CDR3 coding sequence is TGCAGCGTTGCGGATGGGCAGCCGGGCGCTGAAGCTTTCTTT. Its translation: CSVADGQPGAEAFF.

This sequence joins TRBV18 and TRBJ1-5; TRBD1 is a possible D gene (6 bases). Germline loops: CDR1 KGHSH, CDR2 LQKENI. With 3 bases removed from V and 5 bases from J, the gap between germline ends came to 11 bases. CDR3 length: 14 residues. The DNA of the CDR3 is TGTGCCAGCTCACCCTCCGGGGGCCATCAGCCCCAGCATTTT. Protein: CASSPSGGHQPQHF.

V usage is TRBV2 and J usage is TRBJ1-2; D ambiguous. The CDR3 is 14 amino acids. Looked up from germline, CDR1 is SNHLY and CDR2 is FYNNEI. With 3 bases removed from V and 4 bases from J, the gap between germline ends came to 12 bases. This chain's CDR3 is CASSDPSLGYGYTF. Here the CDR3 DNA reads TGTGCCAGCAGTGACCCCTCGCTTGGCTATGGCTACACCTTC. Drawing the rest from reference TRBV2 and TRBJ1-2, the complete variable domain is EPEVTQTPSHQVTQMGQEVILRCVPISNHLYFYWYRQILGQKVEFLVSFYNNEISEKSEIFDDQFSVERPDGSNFTLKIRSTKLEDSAMYFCASSDPSLGYGYTFGSGTRLTVV.

V gene TRBV19 combines with J gene TRBJ1-4; D uncertain. The CDR3 contains 15 residues. Trimming took 0 bases from V and 3 from J, leaving 8 bases between them. The germline gives CDR1 LNHDA, CDR2 SQIVND (reference sequence). CDR3 sequence reads: CASSIEGAANEKLFF. The CDR3 DNA is TGTGCCAGTAGTATAGAAGGCGCGGCTAATGAAAAACTGTTTTTT.

The rearrangement uses TRBV7-2 and TRBJ1-1; the D is unclear. Looked up from germline, CDR1 is SGHTA and CDR2 is FQGNSA. This CDR3 is 13 amino acids long. V lost 5 bases, J lost 0 bases, and 7 bases lay in between. In nucleotides, the CDR3 is TGTGCCAGCAGCCAAAAATTGAACACTGAAGCTTTCTTT. Translating it yields CASSQKLNTEAFF.

The sample holds one count of this clone. The V call is TRBV5-1, the J call TRBJ1-1; 8 nucleotides line up with TRBD1. The V gene end was trimmed by 4 bases and the J gene end by 1 base; junction bases not matched to a gene: 6. Germline CDR1 SGHRS, CDR2 YFSETQ. The CDR3 has 15 amino acids. CDR3: CASSPLTGANTEAFF. As DNA, the CDR3 is TGCGCCAGCAGCCCCCTGACAGGGGCGAACACTGAAGCTTTCTTT.

V usage is TRBV10-2 and J usage is TRBJ2-7; 13 positions match TRBD2. From germline, CDR1 is WSHSY and CDR2 SAAADI. This CDR3 has 14 residues. Germline trimming cut 4 bases from V and 6 bases from J; bases unmatched to any gene: 3. In nucleotides, the CDR3 is TGCGCCAGCAGTGCGACTAGCGGGGGGAGCGAGCAGTACTTC. As protein: CASSATSGGSEQYF.

The chain links TRBV30 to TRBJ2-6, with 7 positions matching TRBD2. The CDR3 extends over 18 amino acids. J gave up 2 bases and V 0 bases, and 10 bases lay outside the gene matches. Germline lookup yields CDR1 GTSNPN and CDR2 SVGIG (reference sequence). CDR3 bases: TGTGCCTGGAGTGTACGGTCGCCAGGGAGGGCTGGGGCCAACGTCCTGACTTTC. Protein product: CAWSVRSPGRAGANVLTF.

The chain combines TRBV11-2 with TRBJ2-7; D may be TRBD1 (6 bases). The ends were cut back, 5 bases at V and 2 bases at J, with 16 bases in the middle. The CDR3 is 15 residues long. Germline CDR1 reads SGHAT; CDR2 reads FQNNGV. CDR3 sequence: CASSAGTGQTYEQYF. The CDR3 DNA follows: TGTGCCAGCAGCGCAGGCACAGGGCAAACCTACGAGCAGTACTTC. Full variable domain (remainder filled in from reference TRBV11-2 and TRBJ2-7): EAGVAQSPRYKIIEKRQSVAFWCNPISGHATLYWYQQILGQGPKLLIQFQNNGVVDDSQLPKDRFSAERLKGVDSTLKIQPAKLEDSAVYLCASSAGTGQTYEQYFGPGTRLTVT.

The rearrangement uses TRBV30 and TRBJ2-3; no firm D call. CDR1 and CDR2 (germline): GTSNPN, SVGIG (reference sequence). The length of the CDR3 is 12 residues. V was trimmed by 2 bases and J by 2 bases, leaving 5 bases between them. CDR3 residues: CAWSYFTDTQYF. CDR3 in DNA: TGTGCCTGGAGTTATTTCACAGATACGCAGTATTTT. The full variable domain, with the rest looked up from reference TRBV30 and TRBJ2-3, is SQTIHQWPATLVQPVGSPLSLECTVEGTSNPNLYWYRQAAGRGLQLLFYSVGIGQISSEVPQNLSASRPQDRQFILSSKKLLLSDSGFYLCAWSYFTDTQYFGPGTRLTVL.

The J gene is TRBJ1-2, the V gene TRBV7-9; 9 bases match TRBD1. Germline values: CDR1 SEHNR, CDR2 FQNEAQ (reference sequence). The CDR3 has 12 residues. Trimming took 5 bases from V and 6 from J; bases not matched to a gene: 1. CDR3 in amino acids: CASSTGGNGYTF. As DNA, the CDR3 is TGTGCCAGCAGCACAGGGGGCAATGGCTACACCTTC.

J is TRBJ1-1 and V is TRBV10-1; TRBD1 aligns across 7 bases. Germline V gene data show CDR1 as WNHNN and CDR2 as SYGVQD (reference sequence). V lost 6 bases, J lost 0 bases, and 13 bases stayed unmatched. The CDR3 is made up of 17 amino acids. The CDR3 region is CASREDRTTPMNTEAFF. In nucleotides, the CDR3 is TGCGCCAGCAGGGAGGACAGGACTACTCCAATGAACACTGAAGCTTTCTTT.

This rearrangement joins TRBV10-2 to TRBJ1-5; D unclear. CDR1 WSHSY and CDR2 SAAADI come from the germline V gene. This CDR3 comprises 13 residues. V lost 9 bases and J 6 bases, leaving 15 bases between the germline ends. CDR3 amino acids: CASSPGQAQPQHF. The CDR3 DNA reads as TGCGCCAGTTCCCCGGGCCAGGCTCAGCCCCAGCATTTT.

This clone came up once. Here the CDR3 DNA reads TGTGCCAGCAGCTTAGTAAGGGGACAGGGAAGCTATGGCTACACCTTC. Amino acids: CASSLVRGQGSYGYTF. The chain joins TRBV7-9 to TRBJ1-2; 9 bases are shared with TRBD1. Germline trimming cut 1 base from V and 4 bases from J; bases unmatched to any gene: 7. Germline-derived CDR1 and CDR2 are SEHNR and FQNEAQ (reference sequence). The CDR3 extends over 16 amino acids.

This rearrangement joins TRBV4-3 to TRBJ2-5; the D is unclear. The ends were cut back, 1 base at V and 4 bases at J, with 10 bases in the middle. The CDR3 covers 14 residues. Germline loops: CDR1 LGHNA, CDR2 YSLEER. The CDR3 is CASSQGDARETQYF. CDR3 in DNA: TGCGCCAGCAGCCAAGGCGATGCTAGAGAGACCCAGTACTTC.

The V call is TRBV10-3, the J call TRBJ1-2; D is unclear. The CDR3 is made up of 13 amino acids. Germline V gene data show CDR1 as ENHRY and CDR2 as SYGVKD. The germline V and J ends were trimmed by 8 bases and 2 bases, with 12 bases remaining between them. The CDR3 nucleotides read TGTGCCATCGCCCTGGAGAGGAACTATGGCTACACCTTC. It encodes CAIALERNYGYTF.

This chain uses TRBV7-2 with TRBJ2-6; D ambiguous. The CDR3 sequence is 15 residues long. V was cut by 1 base and J by 1 base, with 5 bases left in between. Germline loops: CDR1 SGHTA, CDR2 FQGNSA. The CDR3 DNA sequence: TGTGCCAGCAGCTTAGTGAGTTCTGGGGCCAACGTCCTGACTTTC. Translating gives CASSLVSSGANVLTF.

This clone was picked up one time. V usage is TRBV14 and J usage is TRBJ2-5, with D perhaps given as TRBD1 or TRBD2 (5 bases each). The germline V gene has CDR1 SGHDN and CDR2 FVKESK. The CDR3 totals 15 residues. Trimming left V 4 bases short and J 5 bases short, with 17 bases between. The CDR3 coding sequence is TGTGCCAGCAGCCTAACCGGGGCCGCCCGGGAGACCCAGTACTTC. It yields the protein CASSLTGAARETQYF.

The chain recombines TRBV6-5 with TRBJ1-1, with 11 bases that match TRBD1. V shed 5 bases, J shed 4 bases, and the junction held 3 bases outside the gene matches. The CDR3 sequence is 14 residues long. Germline V gene data show CDR1 as MNHEY and CDR2 as SVGAGI. CDR3 sequence: CASSDGQGATEAFF. The CDR3 DNA sequence: TGTGCCAGCAGTGACGGACAGGGGGCCACTGAAGCTTTCTTT.

V usage is TRBV27 and J usage is TRBJ2-1, with 7 positions matching TRBD1. The germline V gene has CDR1 MNHEY and CDR2 SMNVEV (reference sequence). The CDR3 has 14 residues. V shed 6 bases and J 7 bases; nucleotides not matched to a gene: 9. The CDR3 is CASSPTTGLNEQFF. The CDR3 bases are TGTGCCAGCAGCCCTACGACAGGGCTAAATGAGCAGTTCTTC.

The V and J genes are TRBV7-2 and TRBJ2-3; 13 positions agree with TRBD2. V gave up 5 bases and J gave up 4 bases; unmatched junction bases: 3. This CDR3 has 15 residues. CDR1 and CDR2 from the germline V gene are SGHTA and FQGNSA. The CDR3 region is CASSQLAGGPDTQYF. In DNA, the CDR3 is TGTGCCAGCAGCCAACTAGCGGGAGGGCCAGATACGCAGTATTTT.

V gene TRBV30 combines with J gene TRBJ2-7; D is possibly TRBD1 (6 bases). CDR1 GTSNPN and CDR2 SVGIG come from the germline V gene (reference sequence). There are 14 residues in the CDR3. Trimming took off 0 bases at V and 4 bases at J, with 13 bases between the two ends. In DNA form, the CDR3 reads TGTGCCTGGAGTGTGACAGGTTTTGGTTACGAGCAGTACTTC. Amino acids: CAWSVTGFGYEQYF. Based on the CDR3 plus reference TRBV30 and TRBJ2-7, the full variable domain is SQTIHQWPATLVQPVGSPLSLECTVEGTSNPNLYWYRQAAGRGLQLLFYSVGIGQISSEVPQNLSASRPQDRQFILSSKKLLLSDSGFYLCAWSVTGFGYEQYFGPGTRLTVT.

The V call is TRBV11-3, the J call TRBJ2-1; 9 positions agree with TRBD2. This CDR3 comprises 17 residues. Trimming at V came to 5 bases and at J to 3 bases, leaving 11 bases not matched to a gene. Germline V gene lookup returns CDR1 SGHNT and CDR2 YENEEA. The CDR3 DNA is TGTGCCAGCAGCCCCGACGGGCGAGCGGGAGGCTACAATGAGCAGTTCTTC. Amino acid sequence: CASSPDGRAGGYNEQFF.

The V gene is TRBV2, the J gene TRBJ2-2; D ambiguous. Germline loops: CDR1 SNHLY, CDR2 FYNNEI. Trimming shortened V by 3 bases and J by 6 bases, and 8 bases separated the two germline ends. The CDR3 runs 13 residues. The CDR3: CASSDNVAGELFF. CDR3 coding DNA: TGTGCCAGCAGTGATAACGTGGCCGGGGAGCTGTTTTTT.

This sequence joins TRBV5-4 and TRBJ2-3, with unresolved D. The germline V gene has CDR1 SGHNT and CDR2 YYREEE (reference sequence). The CDR3 sequence is 13 residues long. V was trimmed by 4 bases and J by 0 bases, leaving 6 bases between them. CDR3 in DNA: TGTGCCAGCAGCATATCTAGCACAGATACGCAGTATTTT. Encoded protein: CASSISSTDTQYF.

The chain couples TRBV25-1 to TRBJ2-7, with 12 bases fitting TRBD1. CDR1 is MGHDK, CDR2 SYGVNS, per germline. With 6 bases clipped from V and 9 bases from J, the junction kept 15 bases outside the gene matches. The CDR3 spans 16 residues. CDR3 sequence (DNA): TGTGCCAGCAGCACGGGACAGGGGGCCGGTGGGTTCGGGCAGTACTTC. Its protein is CASSTGQGAGGFGQYF.